The subject of this entry is one TCR beta chain. V lost 4 bases and J 4 bases, leaving 14 bases between the germline ends. The V gene's germline CDR1 is SQVTM and CDR2 ANQGSEA. The length of the CDR3 is 14 residues. This specimen belongs to a study of CD8 T cells in Susac syndrome. Reverse transcription used about 0.45 to 1 ug RNA and random hexamers. Amplification of TCR beta CDR3 across 54 Vbeta and 13 Jbeta was performed with immunoSEQ multiplex PCR. TCRdb called the immunoSEQ multiplex PCR reads again in MiXCR, with one record for every CDR3 protein. The table includes 200,000 to 250,000 distinct CDR3 sequences, 95% detected once.

Input material: CD4+ T cells from PBMCs. The rearrangement joins TRBV29-1 to TRBJ2-1; D is possibly TRBD2 (5 bases). This clonotype was sampled from a human donor with multiple sclerosis. The CDR3 DNA follows: TGCAGCGTTGCTAGGCTAGCCGCTTACAATGAGCAGTTCTTC. Protein product: CSVARLAAYNEQFF.